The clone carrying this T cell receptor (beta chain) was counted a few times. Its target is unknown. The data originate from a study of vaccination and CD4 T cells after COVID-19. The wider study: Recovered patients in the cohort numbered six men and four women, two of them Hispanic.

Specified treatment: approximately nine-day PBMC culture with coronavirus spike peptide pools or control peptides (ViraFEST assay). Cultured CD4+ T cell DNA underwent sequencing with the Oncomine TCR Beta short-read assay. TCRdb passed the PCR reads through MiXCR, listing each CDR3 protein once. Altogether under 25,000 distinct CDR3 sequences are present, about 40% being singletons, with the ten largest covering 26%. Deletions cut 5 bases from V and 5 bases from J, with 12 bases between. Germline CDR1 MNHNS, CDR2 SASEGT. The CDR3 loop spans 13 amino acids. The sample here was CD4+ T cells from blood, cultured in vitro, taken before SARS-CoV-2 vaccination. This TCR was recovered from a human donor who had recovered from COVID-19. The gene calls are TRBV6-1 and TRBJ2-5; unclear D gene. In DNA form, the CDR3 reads TGTGCCAGCAGTAACCCTAGTGGGGAGACCCAGTACTTC. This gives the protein CASSNPSGETQYF.